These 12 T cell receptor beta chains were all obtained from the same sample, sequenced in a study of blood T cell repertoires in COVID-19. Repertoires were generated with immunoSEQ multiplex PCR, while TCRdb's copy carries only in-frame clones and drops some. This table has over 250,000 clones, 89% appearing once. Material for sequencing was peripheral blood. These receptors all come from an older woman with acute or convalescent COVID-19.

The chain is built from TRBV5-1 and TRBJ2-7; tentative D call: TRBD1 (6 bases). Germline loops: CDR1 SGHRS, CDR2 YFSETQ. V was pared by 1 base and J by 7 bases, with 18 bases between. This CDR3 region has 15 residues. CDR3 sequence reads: CASSLYRNTGQEQYF. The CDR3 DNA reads TGCGCCAGCAGCTTGTACAGGAATACAGGGCAAGAGCAGTACTTC.

CDR3 residues: CASSGPGQGAVDTEAFF. The DNA of the CDR3 is TGTGCCAGCAGCGGGCCCGGACAGGGGGCGGTCGACACTGAAGCTTTCTTT. The chain uses TRBV5-4 and TRBJ1-1; TRBD1 matches at 11 bases. The CDR3 has 17 residues. Trimming removed 4 bases from V and 3 bases from J; junction bases left unmatched: 11. Germline V gene data show CDR1 as SGHNT and CDR2 as YYREEE (reference sequence).

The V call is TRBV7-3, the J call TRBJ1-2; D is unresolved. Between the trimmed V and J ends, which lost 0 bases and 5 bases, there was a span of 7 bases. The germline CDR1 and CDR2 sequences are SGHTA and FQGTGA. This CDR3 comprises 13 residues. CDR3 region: CASSLTSEYGYTF. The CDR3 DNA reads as TGTGCCAGCAGCTTAACATCTGAGTATGGCTACACCTTC.

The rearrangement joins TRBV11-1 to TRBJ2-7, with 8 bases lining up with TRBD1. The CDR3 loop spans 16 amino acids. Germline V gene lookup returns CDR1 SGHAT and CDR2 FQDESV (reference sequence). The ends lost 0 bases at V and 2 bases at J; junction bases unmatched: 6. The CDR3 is CASSLAQGAATYEQYF. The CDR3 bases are TGTGCCAGCAGCTTAGCTCAGGGGGCGGCGACCTACGAGCAGTACTTC.

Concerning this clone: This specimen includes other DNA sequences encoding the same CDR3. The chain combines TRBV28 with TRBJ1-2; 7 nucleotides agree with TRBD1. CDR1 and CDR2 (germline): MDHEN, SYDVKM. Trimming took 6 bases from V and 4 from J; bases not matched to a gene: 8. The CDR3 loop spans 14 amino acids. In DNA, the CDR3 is TGTGCCAGCAGCCGAGCAGGGGGAGGCTATGGCTACACCTTC. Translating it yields CASSRAGGGYGYTF.

The CDR3 nucleotides read TGTGCCAGCAGTCCCGACAGGGCGCGTCAGCCCCAGCATTTT. Translating gives CASSPDRARQPQHF. The V and J genes are TRBV7-2 and TRBJ1-5; 7 bases are shared with TRBD1. From germline, CDR1 is SGHTA and CDR2 FQGNSA. The CDR3 extends over 14 amino acids. V shed 6 bases and J 6 bases; nucleotides not matched to a gene: 8.

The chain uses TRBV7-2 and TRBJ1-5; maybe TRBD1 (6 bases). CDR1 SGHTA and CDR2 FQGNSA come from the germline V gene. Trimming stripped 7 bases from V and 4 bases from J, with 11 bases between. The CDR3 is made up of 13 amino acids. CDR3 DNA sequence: TGTGCCAGCACGCTGACAGGTAATCAGCCCCAGCATTTT. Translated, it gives CASTLTGNQPQHF.

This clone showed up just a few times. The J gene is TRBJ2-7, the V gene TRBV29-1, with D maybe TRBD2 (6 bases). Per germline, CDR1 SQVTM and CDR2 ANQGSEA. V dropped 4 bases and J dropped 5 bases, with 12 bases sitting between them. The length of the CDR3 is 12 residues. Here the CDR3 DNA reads TGCAGCGTTGTGTTTGGGAGGCACGAGCAGTACTTC. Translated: CSVVFGRHEQYF.

The CDR3 sequence is CASSQGGGTGYGYTF. The CDR3 DNA reads as TGCGCCAGCAGCCAAGGAGGCGGGACAGGGTACGGCTACACCTTC. V gene TRBV4-3 combines with J gene TRBJ1-2; 9 nucleotides agree with TRBD1. This CDR3 is built from 15 residues. Germline V gene sequence: CDR1 LGHNA, CDR2 YSLEER. J gave up 8 bases and V 1 base, and 8 bases lay outside the gene matches.

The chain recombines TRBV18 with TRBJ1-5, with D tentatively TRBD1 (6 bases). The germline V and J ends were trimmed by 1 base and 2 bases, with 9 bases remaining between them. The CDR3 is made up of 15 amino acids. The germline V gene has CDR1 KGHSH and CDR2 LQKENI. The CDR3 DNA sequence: TGTGCCAGCTCACCACTGGGGGCCGGCAATCAGCCCCAGCATTTT. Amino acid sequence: CASSPLGAGNQPQHF.

CDR3 loop: CASSRINRGGYNSPLHF. CDR3 nucleotides: TGTGCCAGCAGCCGAATCAACAGGGGAGGCTATAATTCACCCCTCCACTTT. The chain is built from TRBV3-1 (or the pseudogene TRBV3-2) and TRBJ1-6; 7 positions match TRBD1. The CDR3 length is 17 residues. With 4 bases clipped from V and 3 bases from J, the junction kept 9 bases outside the gene matches. Germline assignment: CDR1 LGHDT and CDR2 YNNKEL (reference sequence).

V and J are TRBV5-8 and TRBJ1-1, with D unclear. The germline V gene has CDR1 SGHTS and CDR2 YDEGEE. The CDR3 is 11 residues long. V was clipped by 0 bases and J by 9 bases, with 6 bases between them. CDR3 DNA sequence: TGTGCCAGCAGCTTGGGGCAGAAAGCTTTCTTT. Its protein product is CASSLGQKAFF. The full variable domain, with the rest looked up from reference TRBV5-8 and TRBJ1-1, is EAGVTQSPTHLIKTRGQQATLRCSPISGHTSVYWYQQALGLGLQFLLWYDEGEERNRGNFPPRFSGRQFPNYSSELNVNALELEDSALYLCASSLGQKAFFGQGTRLTVV.